This T cell receptor (beta chain) was sequenced in a study of blood T cell repertoires in COVID-19. Looking at the study overall: Acute-phase and convalescent COVID-19 samples originated in the United States, Italy and Spain. Sources were T cells, B-cell-depleted T cells, or PBMCs; the material itself was cDNA or gDNA.

Authors' methods: Amplification from reference gene primers served as the basis for estimated nucleated cell counts. Data came from immunoSEQ multiplex PCR; TCRdb stores just in-frame clones and leaves some out. V and J calls and clone size come straight from that table; D and trimming were deduced from the DNA. The sample has more than 200,000 clones; around 86% are singletons. The V and J ends lost 5 bases and 4 bases, in that order; junction bases with no gene match: 5. The CDR3 is 14 amino acids. Germline V CDR1 and CDR2: SEHNR, FQNEAQ (reference sequence). Sequenced sample: peripheral blood. This chain links TRBV7-9 with TRBJ1-3; TRBD1 matches at 7 bases. The source of this sequence is a man between 50 and 59 years old with acute or convalescent COVID-19. This CDR3 reads CASSPTGKGNTIYF. The DNA of the CDR3 is TGTGCCAGCAGCCCGACAGGGAAAGGAAACACCATATATTTT.